Sequencing of this T cell receptor (beta chain) was carried out in a study of T cells in localized non-small cell lung cancer. Regarding the study as a whole: Uninvolved adjacent lung showed peak T cell clonality, exceeding tumor. A median of approximately 60 of the top 100 tumor clones appeared in adjacent lung, which was paired and uninvolved. The study linked higher blood T cell density to longer overall survival. The study sequenced only one region of the tumor. As a result, intratumor heterogeneity could not be excluded and remains possible.

The table came from immunoSEQ multiplex PCR; TCRdb's copy has only in-frame clones and leaves some out. The sample has about 64,000 clones, roughly 80% seen once; the top ten hold approximately 4.5%. J lost 4 bases, V lost 3 bases, and 3 bases had no gene match. The germline V gene encodes CDR1 SGHRS and CDR2 YFSETQ. There are 14 residues in the CDR3. There are a few counts of this clone. What it binds is unknown. The chain employs TRBV5-1 and TRBJ2-2; 7 bases match TRBD1. The specimen was PBMCs, collected before any cancer treatment. The TCR comes from a man aged 35-75 years with stage II lung adenocarcinoma. Here the CDR3 reads CASSWGQSTGELFF. CDR3 DNA sequence: TGCGCCAGCAGCTGGGGACAGTCCACCGGGGAGCTGTTTTTT.